This T cell receptor beta chain was captured in a study of cytomegalovirus exposure and HLA in healthy donors. About the study: Researchers previously reported finding fewer than 120 million unique TCR beta sequences from roughly 200 million T cells.

Comments on this clone: The target antigen is unknown.

Study-level findings and limits: In a later analysis, most CMV-associated TCR beta chains appeared HLA-restricted.

CDR3 size: 14 residues. The germline CDR1 and CDR2 sequences are SGHVS and FQNEAQ. J was trimmed by 5 bases and V by 3 bases; bases with no gene match: 4. The PCR contained 60 Vbeta and 13 Jbeta primers. TCRdb's copy holds only in-frame clones and misses some; the assay was immunoSEQ multiplex PCR. The data contain roughly 150,000 clones, over 60% of them singletons. The receptor's source is a male donor in good health and CMV-seronegative. Sequencing was done on a sample of PBMCs. The rearrangement uses TRBV7-8 and TRBJ2-5; 9 bases fit TRBD2. The CDR3, as DNA: TGTGCCAGCAGCTTCCGGACTAGCGTTGAGACCCAGTACTTC. Its translation: CASSFRTSVETQYF.